Shown below are 16 T cell receptor beta chains from a single sample sequenced in a study of blood T cell repertoires in COVID-19 (dated by TCRdb to the early 2020s). The library was made by the immunoSEQ multiplex PCR assay. TCRdb retrieved this table from immuneACCESS and kept in-frame rearrangements only. Not all clones are present; in checked studies, unresolved V genes account for under half, and no reason is known for the remainder. For this sample the table gives 200,000 to 250,000 clones, of which around 88% were detected only once. The biggest ten clones account for approximately 1.5% of the sample. What was sequenced was peripheral blood. The receptors here all came from a man aged 18 to 30 with active or convalescent COVID-19.

The chain combines TRBV14 with TRBJ1-4; D not resolved. V gave up 4 bases and J gave up 8 bases, with 11 bases separating them. The CDR3 extends over 13 amino acids. Germline assignment: CDR1 SGHDN and CDR2 FVKESK. CDR3 loop: CASSPEGGEKLFF. CDR3 nucleotide sequence: TGTGCCAGCAGCCCCGAGGGTGGGGAAAAACTGTTTTTT.

The chain joins TRBV27 to TRBJ2-7; D is undetermined. V lost 4 bases and J 3 bases, leaving 10 bases between the germline ends. Germline values: CDR1 MNHEY, CDR2 SMNVEV (reference sequence). The CDR3 sequence is 13 residues long. The CDR3 sequence is CASSWAVNYEQYF. The CDR3 DNA follows: TGTGCCAGCAGTTGGGCTGTCAACTACGAGCAGTACTTC.

This rearrangement joins TRBV4-1 to TRBJ2-7; TRBD2 agrees at 8 bases. Germline CDR1 reads MGHRA; CDR2 reads YSYEKL. V was clipped by 1 base and J by 0 bases; unmatched bases: 8. This CDR3 has 17 amino acids. The CDR3 DNA is TGCGCCAGCAGCCAAGTTTTAAGCGGGAGTAGCTCCTACGAGCAGTACTTC. Residues: CASSQVLSGSSSYEQYF.

The chain recombines TRBV4-1 with TRBJ2-2; no clear D gene. The V end lost 2 bases, the J end lost 3 bases, and 7 bases lay between the germline ends. Per germline, CDR1 MGHRA and CDR2 YSYEKL. The CDR3 totals 14 residues. DNA for the CDR3: TGCGCCAGCAGCCAATATAGATACACCGGGGAGCTGTTTTTT. It yields the protein CASSQYRYTGELFF.

A few counts support this clone. The chain links TRBV15 to TRBJ2-1, with 7 positions matching TRBD2. Looked up from germline, CDR1 is LNHNV and CDR2 is YYDKDF (reference sequence). The ends lost 0 bases at V and 5 bases at J; junction bases unmatched: 7. The CDR3 is made up of 16 amino acids. The CDR3 spells CATSREGAGSNNEQFF. Written as DNA, the CDR3 is TGTGCCACCAGCAGAGAAGGAGCGGGATCAAACAATGAGCAGTTCTTC.

V gene TRBV19 combines with J gene TRBJ1-4, with TRBD1 matching over 10 bases. The ends lost 4 bases at V and 6 bases at J; junction bases unmatched: 14. Germline V CDR1 and CDR2: LNHDA, SQIVND (reference sequence). The CDR3 loop spans 18 amino acids. CDR3 bases: TGTGCCAGTAGTACCCGCCCGCCGGGACAGGGGAGGTATGAAAAACTGTTTTTT. Amino acid sequence: CASSTRPPGQGRYEKLFF.

Details on this clone: One end of the junction does not line up with germline, which may come from a read error. This chain links TRBV7-7 with TRBJ2-2; a possible D gene is TRBD2 (6 bases). The CDR3 extends over 17 amino acids. Per the germline V gene, CDR1 is SSHAT and CDR2 is FNYEAQ (reference sequence). The CDR3 DNA follows: TGTGCTAGCAGATCCGGACCCGGGGGACTTCACACCGGGGAGCTGTTTTTT. This gives the protein CASRSGPGGLHTGELFF.

The rearrangement links TRBV28 to TRBJ1-4; D uncertain. The CDR3 runs 13 residues. The germline gives CDR1 MDHEN, CDR2 SYDVKM. Trimming left V 3 bases short and J 8 bases short, with 10 bases between. The DNA for the CDR3 is TGTGCCAGCAGTTTGTACAGCCTCGAAAAACTGTTTTTT. It encodes CASSLYSLEKLFF.

This chain links TRBV30 with TRBJ2-3; 13 nucleotides align to TRBD2. V trimming: 1 base; J trimming: 0 bases; junction bases outside the gene matches: 16. CDR1 and CDR2 from the germline V gene are GTSNPN and SVGIG (reference sequence). This CDR3 comprises 21 residues. The CDR3 region is CAWSGPVMDGTSGASTDTQYF. The CDR3 nucleotides read TGTGCCTGGAGTGGGCCCGTGATGGACGGGACTAGCGGGGCCAGCACAGATACGCAGTATTTT.

V is TRBV3-1 (or the pseudogene TRBV3-2) and J is TRBJ2-7; D gene uncertain. Trimming took off 0 bases at V and 4 bases at J, with 10 bases between the two ends. Germline CDR1 reads LGHDT; CDR2 reads YNNKEL (reference sequence). The CDR3 contains 14 residues. Written as DNA, the CDR3 is TGTGCCAGCAGCCAAGATCCGGAGTGGTACGAGCAGTACTTC. As protein: CASSQDPEWYEQYF.

The chain recombines TRBV6-1 with TRBJ2-7, with TRBD2 as a possible D gene (5 bases). The germline V gene encodes CDR1 MNHNS and CDR2 SASEGT. The V end was cut by 2 bases, the J end by 0 bases, with 20 bases between. The CDR3 totals 18 residues. For the CDR3, the DNA is TGTGCCAGCAGTGAAACTGCTTTCAACGTTGGAGGCTCCTACGAGCAGTACTTC. It is translated as CASSETAFNVGGSYEQYF.

This clone was counted only a few times. The V call is TRBV7-9, the J call TRBJ2-7, with D uncertain. Germline V gene data show CDR1 as SEHNR and CDR2 as FQNEAQ (reference sequence). Between the trimmed V and J ends, which lost 2 bases and 4 bases, there was a span of 12 bases. The CDR3 runs to 14 residues. CDR3 loop: CASSLSLRPYEQYF. The CDR3 nucleotides are TGTGCCAGCAGCTTATCATTGAGGCCGTACGAGCAGTACTTC. Based on the CDR3 plus reference TRBV7-9 and TRBJ2-7, the full variable domain is DTGVSQNPRHKITKRGQNVTFRCDPISEHNRLYWYRQTLGQGPEFLTYFQNEAQLEKSRLLSDRFSAERPKGSFSTLEIQRTEQGDSAMYLCASSLSLRPYEQYFGPGTRLTVT.

DNA for the CDR3: TGCGCCAGCAGGGGACTAGCGTTCTACGAGCAGTACTTC. Residues: CASRGLAFYEQYF. The gene calls are TRBV10-2 and TRBJ2-7, with TRBD2 matching 10 bases. The junction had 2 bases not matched to a gene; V was cut back by 6 bases and J by 3 bases. The CDR3 has 13 amino acids. Germline V gene sequence: CDR1 WSHSY, CDR2 SAAADI.

The chain is built from TRBV7-3 and TRBJ2-5; weak D call: TRBD2 (6 bases). The CDR3 extends over 14 amino acids. The germline V gene has CDR1 SGHTA and CDR2 FQGTGA. The V end was cut by 4 bases, the J end by 4 bases, with 13 bases between. As DNA, the CDR3 is TGTGCCAGCAGCTCAGGACTACCTGGAGAGACCCAGTACTTC. Translated: CASSSGLPGETQYF.

This clone came up once. Within the sample, other DNA sequences also encode this same CDR3. The chain employs TRBV7-8 and TRBJ2-3; 8 bases fit TRBD2. After removal of 3 bases from V and 5 bases from J, the junction contained 4 bases not matched to a gene. Germline V gene data show CDR1 as SGHVS and CDR2 as FQNEAQ. The CDR3 runs to 14 residues. The CDR3: CASSLAGGRDTQYF. The CDR3 coding sequence is TGTGCCAGCAGCTTGGCGGGAGGACGAGATACGCAGTATTTT.

This chain uses TRBV7-9 with TRBJ2-3, with D possibly being TRBD1 (5 bases). CDR1 is SEHNR, CDR2 FQNEAQ, per germline (reference sequence). V lost 5 bases to trimming and J lost 2 bases, with 14 bases between them. The CDR3 contains 15 residues. This chain's CDR3 is CASSAWVTDTDTQYF. The CDR3 DNA follows: TGTGCCAGCAGCGCATGGGTGACAGACACAGATACGCAGTATTTT.